This paragraph reports one T cell receptor beta chain. These data are taken from a study of blood T cells in healthy people across ages. Extractions gave at least 6 micrograms of total RNA per sample. V lost 4 bases, J lost 2 bases, and 3 bases lay in between. Germline V gives CDR1 DFQATT, CDR2 SNEGSKA (reference sequence). This CDR3 is 11 amino acids long. Together with a sample-barcoded 5' primer, a J-beta primer mix was included in a second PCR lasting 7 to 11 cycles. Every cDNA molecule bore a tag from a template-switch adaptor containing 12 random nucleotides. TCRdb passed the 5' RACE reads through MiXCR, listing each CDR3 protein once. The sample shows over 300,000 distinct CDR3 sequences, more than 45% of them seen only once.

This receptor was obtained from a man in his sixties in good health. This chain uses TRBV20-1 with TRBJ2-1, with D uncertain. The sequencing input was blood. The CDR3: CSATPYNEQFF. In nucleotides, the CDR3 is TGCAGTGCTACCCCCTACAATGAGCAGTTCTTC.